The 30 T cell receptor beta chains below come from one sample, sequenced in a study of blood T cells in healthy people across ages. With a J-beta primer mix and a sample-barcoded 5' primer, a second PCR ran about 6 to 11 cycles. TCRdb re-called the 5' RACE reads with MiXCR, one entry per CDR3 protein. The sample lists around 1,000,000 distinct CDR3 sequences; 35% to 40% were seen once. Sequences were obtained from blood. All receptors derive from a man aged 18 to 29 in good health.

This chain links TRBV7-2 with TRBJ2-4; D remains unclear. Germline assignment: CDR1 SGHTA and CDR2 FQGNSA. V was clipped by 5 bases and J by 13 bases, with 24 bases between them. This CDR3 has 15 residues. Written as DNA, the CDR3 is TGTGCCAGCAGCCCACCGGGCCTCAACAATGGAGAGCAGTACTTC. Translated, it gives CASSPPGLNNGEQYF. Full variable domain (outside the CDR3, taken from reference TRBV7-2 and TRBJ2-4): GAGVSQSPSNKVTEKGKDVELRCDPISGHTALYWYRQSLGQGLEFLIYFQGNSAPDKSGLPSDRFSAERTGGSVSTLTIQRTQQEDSAVYLCASSPPGLNNGEQYFGAGTRLSVL.

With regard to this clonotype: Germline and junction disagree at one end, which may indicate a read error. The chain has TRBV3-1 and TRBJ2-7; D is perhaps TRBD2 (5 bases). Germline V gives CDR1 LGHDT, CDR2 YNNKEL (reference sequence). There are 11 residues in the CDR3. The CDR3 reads CASTDYYGQYF. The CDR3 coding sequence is TGTGCCAGCACCGACTACTACGGGCAGTACTTC.

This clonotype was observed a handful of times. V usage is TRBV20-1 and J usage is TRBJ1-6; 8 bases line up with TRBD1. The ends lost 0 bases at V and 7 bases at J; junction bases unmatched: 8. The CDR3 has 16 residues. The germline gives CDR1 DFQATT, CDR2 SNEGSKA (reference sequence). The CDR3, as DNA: TGCAGTGCTAGAGAGGCGGACAGGGATACGAATTCACCCCTCCACTTT. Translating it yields CSAREADRDTNSPLHF.

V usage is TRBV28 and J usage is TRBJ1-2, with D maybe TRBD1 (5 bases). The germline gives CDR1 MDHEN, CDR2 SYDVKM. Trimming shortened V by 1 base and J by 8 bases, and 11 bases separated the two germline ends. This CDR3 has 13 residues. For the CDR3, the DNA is TGTGCCAGCAGTTTATTAGACAGATCAGGCTACACCTTC. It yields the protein CASSLLDRSGYTF.

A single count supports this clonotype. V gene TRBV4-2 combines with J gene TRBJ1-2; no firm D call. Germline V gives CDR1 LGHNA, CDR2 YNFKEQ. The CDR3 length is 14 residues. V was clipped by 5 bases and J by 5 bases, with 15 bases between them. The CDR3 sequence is CASSSRTAGYGYTF. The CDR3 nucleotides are TGTGCCAGCAGCTCACGGACGGCGGGATATGGCTACACCTTC.

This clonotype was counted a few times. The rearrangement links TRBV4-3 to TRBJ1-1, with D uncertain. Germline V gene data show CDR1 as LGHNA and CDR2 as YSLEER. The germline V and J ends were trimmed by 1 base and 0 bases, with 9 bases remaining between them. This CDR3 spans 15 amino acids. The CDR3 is CASSQGQPMNTEAFF. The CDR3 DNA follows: TGCGCCAGCAGCCAAGGCCAGCCAATGAACACTGAAGCTTTCTTT.

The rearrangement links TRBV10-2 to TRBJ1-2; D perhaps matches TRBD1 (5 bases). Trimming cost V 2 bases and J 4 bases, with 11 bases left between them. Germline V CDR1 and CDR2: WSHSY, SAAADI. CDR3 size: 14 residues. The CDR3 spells CASSEEAGFYGYTF. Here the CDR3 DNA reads TGCGCCAGCAGTGAGGAGGCAGGGTTCTATGGCTACACCTTC.

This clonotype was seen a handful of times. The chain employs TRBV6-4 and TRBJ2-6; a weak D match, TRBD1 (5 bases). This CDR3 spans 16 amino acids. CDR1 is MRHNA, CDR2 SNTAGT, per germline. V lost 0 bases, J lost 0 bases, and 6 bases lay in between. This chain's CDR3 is CASSDSGPSGANVLTF. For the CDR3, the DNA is TGTGCCAGCAGTGACTCGGGGCCCTCTGGGGCCAACGTCCTGACTTTC.

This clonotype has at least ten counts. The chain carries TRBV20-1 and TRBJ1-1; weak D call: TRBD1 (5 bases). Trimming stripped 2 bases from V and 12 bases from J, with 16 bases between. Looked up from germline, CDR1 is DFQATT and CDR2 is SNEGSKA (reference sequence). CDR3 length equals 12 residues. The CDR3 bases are TGCAGTGCTAGAAGGGGCAGGGCGGGACCTTTCTTT. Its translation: CSARRGRAGPFF.

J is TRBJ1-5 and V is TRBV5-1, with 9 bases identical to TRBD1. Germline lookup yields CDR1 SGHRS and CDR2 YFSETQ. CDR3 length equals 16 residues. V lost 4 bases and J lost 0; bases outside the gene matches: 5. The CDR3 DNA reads TGCGCCAGCAGCCCTGGGGACAGGGCTAGCAATCAGCCCCAGCATTTT. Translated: CASSPGDRASNQPQHF. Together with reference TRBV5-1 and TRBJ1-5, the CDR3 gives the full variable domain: KAGVTQTPRYLIKTRGQQVTLSCSPISGHRSVSWYQQTPGQGLQFLFEYFSETQRNKGNFPGRFSGRQFSNSRSEMNVSTLELGDSALYLCASSPGDRASNQPQHFGDGTRLSIL.

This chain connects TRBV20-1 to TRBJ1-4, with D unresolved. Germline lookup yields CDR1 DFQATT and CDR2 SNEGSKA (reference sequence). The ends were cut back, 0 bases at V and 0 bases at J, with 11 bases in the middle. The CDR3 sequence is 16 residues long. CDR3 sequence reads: CSARDNFVTTNEKLFF. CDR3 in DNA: TGCAGTGCTAGAGATAACTTCGTCACAACTAATGAAAAACTGTTTTTT.

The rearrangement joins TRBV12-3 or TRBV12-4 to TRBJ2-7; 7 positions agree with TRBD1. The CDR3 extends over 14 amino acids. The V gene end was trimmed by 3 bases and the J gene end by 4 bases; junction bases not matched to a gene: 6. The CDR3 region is CASSFSTGRYEQYF. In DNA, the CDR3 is TGTGCCAGCAGTTTTTCGACAGGGCGTTACGAGCAGTACTTC.

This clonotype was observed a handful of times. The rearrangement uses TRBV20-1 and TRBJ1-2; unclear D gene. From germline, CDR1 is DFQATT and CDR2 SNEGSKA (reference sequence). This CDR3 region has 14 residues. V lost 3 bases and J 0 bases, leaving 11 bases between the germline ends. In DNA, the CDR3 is TGCAGTGCTAGTTATACAAGTTCTAACTATGGCTACACCTTC. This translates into CSASYTSSNYGYTF.

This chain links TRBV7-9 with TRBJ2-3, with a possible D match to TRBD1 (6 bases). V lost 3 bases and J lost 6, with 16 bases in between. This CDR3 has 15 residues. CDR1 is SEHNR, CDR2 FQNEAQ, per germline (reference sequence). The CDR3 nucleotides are TGTGCCAGCAGCTTTTTACAGGGTCGGAGGGATACGCAGTATTTT. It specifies CASSFLQGRRDTQYF.

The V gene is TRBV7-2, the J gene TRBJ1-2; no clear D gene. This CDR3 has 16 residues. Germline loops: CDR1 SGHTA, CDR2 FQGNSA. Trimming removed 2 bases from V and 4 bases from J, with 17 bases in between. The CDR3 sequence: CASSLLTVSFLYGYTF. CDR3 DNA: TGTGCCAGCAGCTTACTTACGGTGTCTTTCCTCTATGGCTACACCTTC. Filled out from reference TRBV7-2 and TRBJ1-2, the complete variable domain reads GAGVSQSPSNKVTEKGKDVELRCDPISGHTALYWYRQSLGQGLEFLIYFQGNSAPDKSGLPSDRFSAERTGGSVSTLTIQRTQQEDSAVYLCASSLLTVSFLYGYTFGSGTRLTVV.

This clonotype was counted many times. In DNA, the CDR3 is TGCGCCAGCAGCCAAGGAGGGTTCATCGGGGTTAACACAGATACGCAGTATTTT. As protein: CASSQGGFIGVNTDTQYF. The V and J genes are TRBV4-3 and TRBJ2-3, with D perhaps TRBD2 (5 bases). V gave up 1 base and J gave up 2 bases, with 19 bases separating them. The CDR3 extends over 18 amino acids. Looked up from germline, CDR1 is LGHNA and CDR2 is YSLEER.

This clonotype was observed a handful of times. The CDR3 sequence is CASSSEFYNEQYF. DNA of the CDR3: TGCGCCAGCAGCAGCGAGTTTTACAATGAGCAGTACTTC. This rearrangement joins TRBV5-1 to TRBJ2-1; D is unresolved. The closer fit of TRBJ2-7 to the DNA end suggests the J call may be wrong. Germline assignment: CDR1 SGHRS and CDR2 YFSETQ. CDR3 length: 13 amino acids.

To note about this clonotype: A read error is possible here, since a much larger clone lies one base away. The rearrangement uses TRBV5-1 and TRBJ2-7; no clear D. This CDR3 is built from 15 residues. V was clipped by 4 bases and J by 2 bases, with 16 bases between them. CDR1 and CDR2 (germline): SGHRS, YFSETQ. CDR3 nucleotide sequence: TGCGCCAGCAGCCAAGGGATAAGTTCTCCCTACGAGCAGTACTTC. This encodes CASSQGISSPYEQYF.

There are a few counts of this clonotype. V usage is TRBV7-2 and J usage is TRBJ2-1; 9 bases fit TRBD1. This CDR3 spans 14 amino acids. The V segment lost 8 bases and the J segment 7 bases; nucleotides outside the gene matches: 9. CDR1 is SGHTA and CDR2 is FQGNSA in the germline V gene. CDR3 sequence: CASGVQGAPNEQFF. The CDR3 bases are TGTGCCAGCGGGGTACAGGGGGCGCCTAATGAGCAGTTCTTC.

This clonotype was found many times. CDR3 sequence reads: CASSPSGQSYEQYF. CDR3 bases: TGTGCCAGCAGTCCTTCGGGACAGAGTTACGAGCAGTACTTC. The chain is built from TRBV12-3 or TRBV12-4 and TRBJ2-7; 7 bases are shared with TRBD1. V lost 5 bases, J lost 4 bases, and 8 bases stayed unmatched. The CDR3 sequence is 14 residues long.

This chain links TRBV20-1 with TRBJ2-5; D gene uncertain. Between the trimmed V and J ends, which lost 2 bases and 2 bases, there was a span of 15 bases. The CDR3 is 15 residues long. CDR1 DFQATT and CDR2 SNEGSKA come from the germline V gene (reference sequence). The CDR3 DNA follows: TGCAGTGCTAGACCTGGTCCCCCCCGGCAAGAGACCCAGTACTTC. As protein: CSARPGPPRQETQYF.

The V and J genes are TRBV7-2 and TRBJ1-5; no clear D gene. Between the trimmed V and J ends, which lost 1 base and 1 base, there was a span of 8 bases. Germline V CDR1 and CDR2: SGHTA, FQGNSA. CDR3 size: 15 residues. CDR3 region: CASSLGAVSNQPQHF. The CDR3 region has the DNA TGTGCCAGCAGCTTAGGGGCAGTCAGCAATCAGCCCCAGCATTTT.

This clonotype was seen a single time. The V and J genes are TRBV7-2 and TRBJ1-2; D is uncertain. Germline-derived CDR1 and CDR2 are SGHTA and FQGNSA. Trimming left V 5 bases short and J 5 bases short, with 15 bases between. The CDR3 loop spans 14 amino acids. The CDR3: CASSGKAGSYGYTF. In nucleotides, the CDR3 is TGTGCCAGCAGCGGCAAGGCGGGGTCGTATGGCTACACCTTC.

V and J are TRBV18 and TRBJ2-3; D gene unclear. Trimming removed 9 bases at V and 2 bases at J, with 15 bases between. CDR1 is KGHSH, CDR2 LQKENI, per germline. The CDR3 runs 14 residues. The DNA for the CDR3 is TGTGCCAGTCGCCTACGTGAAAACACAGATACGCAGTATTTT. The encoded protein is CASRLRENTDTQYF.

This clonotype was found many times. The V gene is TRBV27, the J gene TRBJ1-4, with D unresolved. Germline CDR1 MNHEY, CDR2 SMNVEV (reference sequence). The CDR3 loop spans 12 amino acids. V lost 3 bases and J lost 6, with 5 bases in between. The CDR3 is CASSLFDEKLFF. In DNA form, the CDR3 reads TGTGCCAGCAGTTTGTTTGATGAAAAACTGTTTTTT.

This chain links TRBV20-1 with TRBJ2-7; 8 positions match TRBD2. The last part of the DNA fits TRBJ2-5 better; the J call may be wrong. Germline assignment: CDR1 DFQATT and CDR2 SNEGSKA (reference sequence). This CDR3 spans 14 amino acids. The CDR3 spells CSARGISGEETQYF. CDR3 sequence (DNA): TGCAGTGCTAGAGGAATTAGCGGGGAGGAGACCCAGTACTTC.

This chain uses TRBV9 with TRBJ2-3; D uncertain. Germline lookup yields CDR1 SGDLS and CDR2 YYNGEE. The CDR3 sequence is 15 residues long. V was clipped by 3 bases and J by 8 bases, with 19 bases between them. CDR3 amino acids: CASSGRDRSLGTQYF. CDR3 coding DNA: TGTGCCAGCAGCGGGCGCGATCGGAGTTTAGGTACGCAGTATTTT. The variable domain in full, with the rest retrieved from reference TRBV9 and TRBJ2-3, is DSGVTQTPKHLITATGQRVTLRCSPRSGDLSVYWYQQSLDQGLQFLIQYYNGEERAKGNILERFSAQQFPDLHSELNLSSLELGDSALYFCASSGRDRSLGTQYFGPGTRLTVL.

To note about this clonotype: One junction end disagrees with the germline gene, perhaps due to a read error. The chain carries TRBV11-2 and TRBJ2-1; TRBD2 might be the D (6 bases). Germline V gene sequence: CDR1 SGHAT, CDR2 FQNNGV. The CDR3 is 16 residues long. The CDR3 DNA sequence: TGTACCAGCAGCTTTTGGCTAGCGCTCTCCTACAATGAGCAGTTCTTC. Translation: CTSSFWLALSYNEQFF.

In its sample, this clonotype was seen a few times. CDR3 in amino acids: CASSQGRQGALAKNIQYF. The CDR3 bases are TGCGCCAGCAGCCAAGGCCGACAGGGGGCTCTAGCCAAAAACATTCAGTACTTC. The chain uses TRBV4-1 and TRBJ2-4; 10 bases fit TRBD1. Looked up from germline, CDR1 is MGHRA and CDR2 is YSYEKL. The CDR3 is 18 residues long. With V trimmed by 1 base and J by 0 bases, 6 bases remained unmatched.

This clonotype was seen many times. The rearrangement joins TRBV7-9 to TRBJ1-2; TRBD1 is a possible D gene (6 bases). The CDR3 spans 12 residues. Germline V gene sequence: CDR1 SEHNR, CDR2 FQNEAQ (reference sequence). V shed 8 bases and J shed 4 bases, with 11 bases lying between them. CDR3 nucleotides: TGTGCCAGCGGCCAACAGGGCTATGGCTACACCTTC. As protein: CASGQQGYGYTF. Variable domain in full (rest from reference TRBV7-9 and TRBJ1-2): DTGVSQNPRHKITKRGQNVTFRCDPISEHNRLYWYRQTLGQGPEFLTYFQNEAQLEKSRLLSDRFSAERPKGSFSTLEIQRTEQGDSAMYLCASGQQGYGYTFGSGTRLTVV.